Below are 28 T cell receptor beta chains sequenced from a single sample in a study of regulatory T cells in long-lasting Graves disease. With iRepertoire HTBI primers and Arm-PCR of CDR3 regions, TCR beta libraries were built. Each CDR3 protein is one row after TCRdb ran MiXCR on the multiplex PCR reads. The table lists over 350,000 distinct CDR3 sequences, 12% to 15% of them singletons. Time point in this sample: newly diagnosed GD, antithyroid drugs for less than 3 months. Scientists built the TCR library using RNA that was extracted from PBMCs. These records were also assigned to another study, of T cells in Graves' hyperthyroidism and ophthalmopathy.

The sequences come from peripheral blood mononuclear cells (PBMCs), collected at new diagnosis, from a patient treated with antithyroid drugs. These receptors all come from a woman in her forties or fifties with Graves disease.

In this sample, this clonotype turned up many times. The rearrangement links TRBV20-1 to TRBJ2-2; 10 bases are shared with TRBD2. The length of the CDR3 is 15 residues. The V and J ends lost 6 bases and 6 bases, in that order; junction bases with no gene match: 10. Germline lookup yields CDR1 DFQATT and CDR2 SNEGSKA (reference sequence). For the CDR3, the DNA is TGCAGTGCGATGAGCGGGAGGGCCCTTCCCGGGGAGCTGTTTTTT. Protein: CSAMSGRALPGELFF.

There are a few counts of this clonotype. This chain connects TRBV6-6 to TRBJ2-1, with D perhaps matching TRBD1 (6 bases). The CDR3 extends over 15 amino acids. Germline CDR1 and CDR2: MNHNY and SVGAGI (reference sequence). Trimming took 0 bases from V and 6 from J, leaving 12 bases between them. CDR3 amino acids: CASSYSLDSLNEQFF. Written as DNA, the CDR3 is TGTGCCAGCAGTTACTCGTTGGACAGTCTCAATGAGCAGTTCTTC.

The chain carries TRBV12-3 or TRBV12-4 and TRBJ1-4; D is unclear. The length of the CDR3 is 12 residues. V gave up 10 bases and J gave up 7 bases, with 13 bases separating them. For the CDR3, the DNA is TGTGCCACCTGCCGAGAGGGTGAAAAACTGTTTTTT. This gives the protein CATCREGEKLFF.

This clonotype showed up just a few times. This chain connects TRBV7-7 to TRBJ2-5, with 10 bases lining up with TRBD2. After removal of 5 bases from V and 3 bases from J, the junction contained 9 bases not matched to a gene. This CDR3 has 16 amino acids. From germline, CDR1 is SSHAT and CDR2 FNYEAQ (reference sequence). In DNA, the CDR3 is TGTGCCAGCAGCCAAAGTAGCGGGAGGCCCAAAGAGACCCAGTACTTC. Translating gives CASSQSSGRPKETQYF.

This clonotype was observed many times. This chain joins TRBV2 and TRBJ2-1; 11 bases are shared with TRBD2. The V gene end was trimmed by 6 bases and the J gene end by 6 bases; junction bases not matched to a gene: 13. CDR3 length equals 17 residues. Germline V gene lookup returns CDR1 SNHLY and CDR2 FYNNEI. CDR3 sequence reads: CASRGGLAGGNLNEQFF. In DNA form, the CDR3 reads TGTGCCAGCAGGGGGGGGCTAGCGGGAGGAAACCTCAATGAGCAGTTCTTC.

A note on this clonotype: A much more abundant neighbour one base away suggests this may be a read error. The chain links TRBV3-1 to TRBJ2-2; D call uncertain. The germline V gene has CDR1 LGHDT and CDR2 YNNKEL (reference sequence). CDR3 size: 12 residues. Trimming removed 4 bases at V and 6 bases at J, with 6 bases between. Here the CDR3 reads CASSPYAGELFF. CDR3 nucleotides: TGTGCCAGCAGCCCCTACGCCGGGGAGCTGTTTTTT.

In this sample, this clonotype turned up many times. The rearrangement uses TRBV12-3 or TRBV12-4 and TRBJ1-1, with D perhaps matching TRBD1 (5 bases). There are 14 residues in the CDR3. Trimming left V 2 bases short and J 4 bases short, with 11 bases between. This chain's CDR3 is CASSLWQGGTEAFF. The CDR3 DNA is TGTGCCAGCAGTTTATGGCAGGGAGGCACTGAAGCTTTCTTT.

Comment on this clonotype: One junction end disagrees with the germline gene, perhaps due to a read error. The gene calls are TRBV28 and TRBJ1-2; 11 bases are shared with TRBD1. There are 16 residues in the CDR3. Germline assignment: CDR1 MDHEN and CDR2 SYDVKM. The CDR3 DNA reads TGTGCCAGCAGTTTTAAGAGGACAGGGGGCGAATATGGCTGCACCTTC. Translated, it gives CASSFKRTGGEYGCTF.

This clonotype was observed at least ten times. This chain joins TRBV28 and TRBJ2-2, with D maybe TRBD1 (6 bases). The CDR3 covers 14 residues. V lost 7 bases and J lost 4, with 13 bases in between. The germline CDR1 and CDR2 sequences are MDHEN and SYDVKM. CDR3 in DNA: TGTGCCAGCAAGATGCAGGGGACCACCGGGGAGCTGTTTTTT. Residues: CASKMQGTTGELFF.

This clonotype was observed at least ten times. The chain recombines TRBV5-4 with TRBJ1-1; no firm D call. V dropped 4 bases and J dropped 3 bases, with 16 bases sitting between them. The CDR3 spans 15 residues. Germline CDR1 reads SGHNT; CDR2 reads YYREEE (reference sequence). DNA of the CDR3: TGTGCCAGCAGCCCCCCCCGTGCGAGGGACACTGAAGCTTTCTTT. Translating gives CASSPPRARDTEAFF.

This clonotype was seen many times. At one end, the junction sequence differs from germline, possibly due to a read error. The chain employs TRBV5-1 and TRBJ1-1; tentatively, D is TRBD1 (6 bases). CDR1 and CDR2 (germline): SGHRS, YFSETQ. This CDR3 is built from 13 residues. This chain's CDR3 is CASSRDRFSEAFF. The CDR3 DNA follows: TGTGCCAGCAGCCGTGACAGGTTCTCTGAAGCTTTCTTT. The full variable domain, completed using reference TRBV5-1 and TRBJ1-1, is KAGVTQTPRYLIKTRGQQVTLSCSPISGHRSVSWYQQTPGQGLQFLFEYFSETQRNKGNFPGRFSGRQFSNSRSEMNVSTLELGDSALYLCASSRDRFSEAFFGQGTRLTVV.

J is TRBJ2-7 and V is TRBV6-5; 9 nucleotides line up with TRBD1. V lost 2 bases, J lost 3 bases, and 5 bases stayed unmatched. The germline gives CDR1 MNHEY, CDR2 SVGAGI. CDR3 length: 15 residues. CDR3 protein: CASSYLGTGYYEQYF. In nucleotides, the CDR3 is TGTGCCAGCAGTTACCTCGGGACAGGGTACTACGAGCAGTACTTC.

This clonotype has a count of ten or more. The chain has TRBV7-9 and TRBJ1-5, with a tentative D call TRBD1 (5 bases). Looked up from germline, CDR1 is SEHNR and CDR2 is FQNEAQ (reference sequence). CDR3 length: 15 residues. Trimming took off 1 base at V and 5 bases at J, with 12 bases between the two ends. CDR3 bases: TGTGCCAGCAGCTTAGATCAGGGTCTGGATCAGCCCCAGCATTTT. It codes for CASSLDQGLDQPQHF.

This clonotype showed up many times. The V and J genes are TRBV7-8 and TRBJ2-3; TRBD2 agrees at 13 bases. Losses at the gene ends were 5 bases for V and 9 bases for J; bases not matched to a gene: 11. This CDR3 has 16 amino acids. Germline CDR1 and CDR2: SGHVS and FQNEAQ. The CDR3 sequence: CASSLTSGRAAGTQYF. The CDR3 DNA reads TGTGCCAGCAGCCTCACTAGCGGGAGGGCCGCAGGCACGCAGTATTTT.

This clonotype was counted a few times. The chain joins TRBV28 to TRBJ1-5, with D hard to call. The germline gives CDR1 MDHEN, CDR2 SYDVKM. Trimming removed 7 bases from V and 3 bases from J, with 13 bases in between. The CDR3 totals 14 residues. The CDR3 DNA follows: TGTGCCAGCACCCCCGGCACATTCAATCAGCCCCAGCATTTT. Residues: CASTPGTFNQPQHF.

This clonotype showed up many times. As DNA, the CDR3 is TGTGCCAGCAGTAAACGACAGCAAGAGACCCAGTACTTC. Translation gives CASSKRQQETQYF. This chain connects TRBV2 to TRBJ2-5; tentative D call: TRBD1 (5 bases). This CDR3 spans 13 amino acids. The V gene's germline CDR1 is SNHLY and CDR2 FYNNEI. V was trimmed by 5 bases and J by 2 bases, leaving 9 bases between them.

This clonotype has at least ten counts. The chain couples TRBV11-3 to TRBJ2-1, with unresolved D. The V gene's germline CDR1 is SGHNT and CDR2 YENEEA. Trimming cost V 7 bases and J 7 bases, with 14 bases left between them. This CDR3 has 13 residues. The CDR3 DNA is TGTGCCAGCACCGCACCGTCGAATAATGAGCAGTTCTTC. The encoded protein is CASTAPSNNEQFF.

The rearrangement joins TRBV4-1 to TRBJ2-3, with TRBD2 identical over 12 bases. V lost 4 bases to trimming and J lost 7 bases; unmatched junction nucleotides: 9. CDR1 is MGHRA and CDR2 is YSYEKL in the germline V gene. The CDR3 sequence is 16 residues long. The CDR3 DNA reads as TGCGCCAGCAGCCTTCCGACTAGCGGGAGCAGATATACGCAGTATTTT. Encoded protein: CASSLPTSGSRYTQYF.

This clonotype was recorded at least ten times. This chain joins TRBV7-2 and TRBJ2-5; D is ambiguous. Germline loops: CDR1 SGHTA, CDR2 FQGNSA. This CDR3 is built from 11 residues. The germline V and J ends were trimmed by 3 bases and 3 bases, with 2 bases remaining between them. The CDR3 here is CASSFKETQYF. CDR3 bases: TGTGCCAGCAGCTTTAAAGAGACCCAGTACTTC.

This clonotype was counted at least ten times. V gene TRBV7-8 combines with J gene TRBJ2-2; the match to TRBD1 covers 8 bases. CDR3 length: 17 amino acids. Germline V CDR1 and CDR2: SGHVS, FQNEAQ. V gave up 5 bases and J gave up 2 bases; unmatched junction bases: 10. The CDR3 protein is CASSQDPDRVNTGELFF. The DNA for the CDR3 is TGTGCCAGCAGCCAGGACCCGGACAGGGTAAACACCGGGGAGCTGTTTTTT.

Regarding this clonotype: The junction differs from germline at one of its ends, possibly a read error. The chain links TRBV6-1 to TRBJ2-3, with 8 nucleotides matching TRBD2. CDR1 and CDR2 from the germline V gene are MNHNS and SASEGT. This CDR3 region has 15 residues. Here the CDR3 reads CASARDSGITNTRYF. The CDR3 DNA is TGTGCCAGCGCAAGAGATAGCGGGATCACGAATACGCGGTATTTT.

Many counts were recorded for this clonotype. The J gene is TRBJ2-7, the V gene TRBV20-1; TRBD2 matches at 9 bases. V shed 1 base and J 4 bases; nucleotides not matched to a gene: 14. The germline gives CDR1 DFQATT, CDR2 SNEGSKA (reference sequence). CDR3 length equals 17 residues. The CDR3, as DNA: TGCAGTGCTAGAGGTGGTGCGGGAGGGCTTGATTGGTACGAGCAGTACTTC. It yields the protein CSARGGAGGLDWYEQYF.

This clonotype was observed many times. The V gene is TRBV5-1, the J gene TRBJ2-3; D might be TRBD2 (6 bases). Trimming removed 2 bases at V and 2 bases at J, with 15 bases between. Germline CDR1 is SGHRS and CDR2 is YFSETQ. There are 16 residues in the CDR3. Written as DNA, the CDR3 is TGCGCCAGCAGCTTAGGACTATTCCGGTCCACAGATACGCAGTATTTT. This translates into CASSLGLFRSTDTQYF.

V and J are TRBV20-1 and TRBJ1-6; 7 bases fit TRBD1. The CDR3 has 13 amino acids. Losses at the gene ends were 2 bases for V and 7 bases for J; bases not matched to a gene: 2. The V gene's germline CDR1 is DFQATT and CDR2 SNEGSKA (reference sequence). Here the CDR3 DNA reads TGCAGTGCTAGACCAGGGGGGAATTCACCCCTCCACTTT. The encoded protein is CSARPGGNSPLHF.

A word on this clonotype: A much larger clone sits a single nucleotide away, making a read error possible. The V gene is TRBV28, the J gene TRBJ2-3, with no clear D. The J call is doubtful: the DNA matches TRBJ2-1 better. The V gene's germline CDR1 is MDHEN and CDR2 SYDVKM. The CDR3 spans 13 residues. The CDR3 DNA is TGTGCCAGCAGTTACCCCTCCCCGAATAAGCAGTTCTTC. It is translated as CASSYPSPNKQFF.

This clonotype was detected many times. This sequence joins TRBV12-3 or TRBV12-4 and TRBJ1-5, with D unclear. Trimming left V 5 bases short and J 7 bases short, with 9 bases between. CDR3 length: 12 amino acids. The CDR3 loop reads CASSLSGQPQHF. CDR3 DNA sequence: TGTGCCAGCAGTCTTTCGGGCCAGCCCCAGCATTTT.

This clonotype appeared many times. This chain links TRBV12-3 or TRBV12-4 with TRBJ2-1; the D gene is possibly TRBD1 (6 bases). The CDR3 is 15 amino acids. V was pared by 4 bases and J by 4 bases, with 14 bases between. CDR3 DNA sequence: TGTGCCAGCAGTTCAACGGTGGACAGTTACAATGAGCAGTTCTTC. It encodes CASSSTVDSYNEQFF.

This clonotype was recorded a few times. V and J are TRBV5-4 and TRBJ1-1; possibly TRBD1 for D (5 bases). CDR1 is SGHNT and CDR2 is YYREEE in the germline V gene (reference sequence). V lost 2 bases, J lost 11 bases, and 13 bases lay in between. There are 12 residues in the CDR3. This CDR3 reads CASSFPGGEAFF. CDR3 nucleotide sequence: TGTGCCAGCAGCTTCCCGGGGGGGGAGGCTTTCTTT.